This is a list of T cell receptor beta chains from one sample in a study of T cells in Graves' hyperthyroidism and ophthalmopathy. TCRdb reprocessed the multiplex PCR reads via MiXCR and lists one record per CDR3 protein. The sample shows some 530,000 distinct CDR3 sequences, about 20% of them seen only once. Sequencing was carried out using blood. The receptors stem from a woman in her 70s with Graves' ophthalmopathy. Both conserved end residues are part of each CDR3. A D gene is named only where the DNA matches it firmly. Size is omitted from some rows. Given values are once, few, many or a class for expanded clones.

d_gene	abundance	v_gene	j_gene	CDR3nt	CDR3aa
.	many	TRBV6-1	TRBJ2-1	TGTGCCAGCAGTGAAGCGCTTCGAGAGCAGTTCTTC	CASSEALREQFF
.	many	TRBV7-2	TRBJ1-5	TGTGCCAGCAGCTTAGGCGGTCCGGCAGTGAATCAGCCCCAGCATTTT	CASSLGGPAVNQPQHF
.	.	TRBV19	TRBJ2-7	TGTGCCAGTAGTAACCCACTCGGAAGGGAAACAGGCGAGCAGTACTTC	CASSNPLGRETGEQYF
.	few	TRBV6-2/TRBV6-3	TRBJ1-2	TGTGCCAGCAGTTACTCCCGGGAAGCCTATGGCTACACCTTC	CASSYSREAYGYTF
.	many	TRBV9	TRBJ2-1	TGTGCCAGCAGCGTGCAGGTGCACAATGAGCAGTTCTTC	CASSVQVHNEQFF
.	.	TRBV6-2/TRBV6-3	TRBJ2-5	TGTGCCAGCAGTTACACCCGGTTTCAAGAGACCCAGTACTTC	CASSYTRFQETQYF
TRBD2	.	TRBV6-2/TRBV6-3	TRBJ2-3	TGTGCCAGCAGAAGCCTTTTCGGACTAGCGGGGATCTCTAGCACAGATACGCAGTATTTT	CASRSLFGLAGISSTDTQYF
TRBD1	.	TRBV25-1	TRBJ1-1	TGTGCCAGCAGTGCGAGGGGGCGCCGGACTGAAGCTTTCTTT	CASSARGRRTEAFF
.	many	TRBV19	TRBJ1-2	TGTGCCAGTAGTCTACTCCCCTACTATGGCTACACCTTC	CASSLLPYYGYTF
.	many	TRBV12-5	TRBJ1-5	TGTGCTAGTGGAGGGGCGACGGATTATAGCAATCAGCCCCAGCATTTT	CASGGATDYSNQPQHF
.	few	TRBV5-1	TRBJ1-2	TGCGCCAGCAGCTTGGTAGGGGCGCGTGGCTACACCTTC	CASSLVGARGYTF
TRBD2	many	TRBV12-3/TRBV12-4	TRBJ2-7	TGTGCCAGCAGCCATTTTAGCGGGAGGGGATCCTACGAGCAGTACTTC	CASSHFSGRGSYEQYF
.	.	TRBV19	TRBJ2-5	TGTGCCAGTAGTATCCACAGCCAAGAGACCCAGTACTTC	CASSIHSQETQYF
.	.	TRBV6-2/TRBV6-3	TRBJ2-1	TGTGCCAGCAGTTATTTGGCTAGGCTGCACAATGAGCAGTTCTTC	CASSYLARLHNEQFF
.	.	TRBV6-2/TRBV6-3	TRBJ1-2	TGTGCCAGCAGTTACTCGTACCGTATCTATGGCTACACCTTC	CASSYSYRIYGYTF
.	.	TRBV3-1	TRBJ2-2	TGTGCCAGCAGCCAAGTAAGAGGGGGAGGAAACACCGGGGAGCTGTTTTTT	CASSQVRGGGNTGELFF
.	many	TRBV2	TRBJ1-1	TGTGCCAGCAGTGAAGCGAGGCAGGCCACTGAAGCTTTCTTT	CASSEARQATEAFF
.	few	TRBV6-1	TRBJ1-5	TGTGCCAGCAGTACGGACCAGAATCAGCCCCAGCATTTT	CASSTDQNQPQHF
.	many	TRBV6-6	TRBJ1-2	TGTGCCAGCAGTTACTCTAACTATGGCTACACCTTC	CASSYSNYGYTF
.	.	TRBV7-9	TRBJ2-7	TGTGCCAGCTCCTACGACGCCGACAGTCAAGAGCAGTACTTC	CASSYDADSQEQYF
TRBD1	many	TRBV12-3/TRBV12-4	TRBJ2-4	TGTGCCAGCAGTTTGGACAGGGAAAACATTCAGTACTTC	CASSLDRENIQYF
.	many	TRBV11-2	TRBJ2-1	TGTGCCAGCAGCCCTGGGACCCTCCTGCGTGAGCAGTTCTTC	CASSPGTLLREQFF
.	many	TRBV20-1	TRBJ1-1	TGCAGTGCTAGCGGTACGAACACTGAAGCTTTCTTT	CSASGTNTEAFF
TRBD2	.	TRBV7-2	TRBJ2-1	TGTGCCAGCAGCCGCCTCCGGGCCAGAGGGACTAGCGTCCACAATGAGCAGTTCTTC	CASSRLRARGTSVHNEQFF
.	.	TRBV6-1	TRBJ1-2	TGTGCCAGCACCCCCCGGGCCTATGGCTACACCTTC	CASTPRAYGYTF
.	.	TRBV7-2	TRBJ1-2	TGTGCCAGCAGCGGGAAGGCCGCCGGCTACACCTTC	CASSGKAAGYTF
TRBD1	few	TRBV20-1	TRBJ1-2	TGCAGTGCTTTCCCGGGACAGGGTTTAGTTGGCTACACCTTC	CSAFPGQGLVGYTF
TRBD1	.	TRBV5-1	TRBJ2-1	TGCGCCAGCAGCTTGGGGGGGACAGCGGAGCCCTTTTACAATGAGCAGTTCTTC	CASSLGGTAEPFYNEQFF
.	few	TRBV6-2/TRBV6-3	TRBJ1-2	TGTGCCAGCAGTTCCGACCCCATTAAAGGCTACACCTTC	CASSSDPIKGYTF
.	many	TRBV10-3	TRBJ1-1	TGTGCCATCAGTGGGTTTGCGAACACTGAAGCTTTCTTT	CAISGFANTEAFF
TRBD1	.	TRBV28	TRBJ1-5	TGTGCCAGCAGTAAGACAGGGGAGGGTGGTCAGCCCCAGCATTTT	CASSKTGEGGQPQHF
TRBD2	many	TRBV6-1	TRBJ2-2	TGTGCCAGCAGTTTTCGACTAGCGGGCAACACCGGGGAGCTGTTTTTT	CASSFRLAGNTGELFF
TRBD1	.	TRBV6-1	TRBJ2-3	TGTGCCAGCAGTGGGGACAGGGTGCGAGCAGATAGGCAGTATTTT	CASSGDRVRADRQYF
TRBD1	.	TRBV5-6	TRBJ1-2	TGTGCCAGCACACGGCCGGAGGGGGCCCACTATGGCTACACCTTC	CASTRPEGAHYGYTF
.	few	TRBV7-2	TRBJ1-4	TGTGCCAGCAGCTCGGACAGTAGTAATGAAAAACTGTTTTTT	CASSSDSSNEKLFF
.	few	TRBV12-3/TRBV12-4	TRBJ1-4	TGTGCCAGCAGTTTGCTGGTTGCTAATGAAAAACTGTTTTTT	CASSLLVANEKLFF
TRBD1	.	TRBV6-6	TRBJ1-2	TGTGCCAGCAGTTACTCTAGGGACAGCTATGGCTACACCTTC	CASSYSRDSYGYTF
TRBD1	.	TRBV27	TRBJ1-2	TGTGCCAGCAGTGACGGACAGGGGGCGGACTATGGCTACACCTTC	CASSDGQGADYGYTF
TRBD2	many	TRBV27	TRBJ2-7	TGTGCCAGCAGACTCGGGACTAGCGGGAGGTACGAGCAGTACTTC	CASRLGTSGRYEQYF
.	few	TRBV3-1	TRBJ2-2	TGTGCCAGCAGCCAAGGACGGGAGCCCGGGGAGCTGTTTTTT	CASSQGREPGELFF
TRBD1	.	TRBV29-1	TRBJ1-3	TGCAGCGTTCACCTCGGGGACAGGGCTGGAAACACCATATATTTT	CSVHLGDRAGNTIYF
.	few	TRBV6-5	TRBJ2-7	TGTGCCAGCAGTTACCCACAGGGTTACGAGCAGTACTTC	CASSYPQGYEQYF
.	few	TRBV6-1	TRBJ2-1	TGTGCCAGCAGTTACGTTGGGGGCTCCTACAATGAGCAGTTCTTC	CASSYVGGSYNEQFF
.	many	TRBV30	TRBJ2-2	TGTGCCTGGAGTGGTAACGGGGAGCTGTTTTTT	CAWSGNGELFF
.	.	TRBV11-2	TRBJ1-2	TGTGCCAGCAGCTTGCCCTCGGGGGGGTATGGCTACACCTTC	CASSLPSGGYGYTF
.	.	TRBV4-1	TRBJ1-1	TGCGCCAGCAGCGCGACAGTCATGAACACTGAAGCTTTCTTT	CASSATVMNTEAFF
.	few	TRBV4-1	TRBJ1-4	TGCGCCAGCAGCCACGAACCTCGGACGGTACTTAATGAAAAACTGTTTTTT	CASSHEPRTVLNEKLFF